This entry is about one TCR beta chain. The sample holds one count of this clone. Its target antigen remains unknown. Nothing much larger sits one base from this clone, and base qualities are not available. The data derive from a study of blood T cell repertoires in COVID-19 (dated by TCRdb to the early 2020s). Some background on the complete study: Samples from collaborators originated in the United States, Italy and Spain and spanned both the acute and convalescent phases of COVID-19. Where available, HLA class I and class II types were obtained from metadata supplied by the sample provider rather than from assay-based typing. The prospective study material was composed of cDNA or gDNA derived from T cells, B-cell-depleted T cells, or PBMCs. The repertoires were made available in a free public database intended to serve as a resource for research on the immune response to SARS-CoV-2. Subjects who had been exposed to COVID-19, were actively infected with it, or had recovered from it provided the deeply sampled blood TCRbeta repertoires that made up the dataset. Sample metadata almost always included a de-identified subject ID, COVID-19 status, age in years and sex. Samples were obtained from the ongoing ImmuneRACE study (first 160 participants) and from about 1,300 subjects provided by 6 global collaborators. Study-level results and caveats: The amount of clinical and demographic metadata varied by source and participant and was provided uncurated.

CDR1 and CDR2, per the germline V gene, are SGHRS and YFSETQ. The germline V and J ends show losses of 5 bases and 5 bases respectively, and no gene match explains 10 bases of the junction. The CDR3 runs 15 residues from the cysteine to the phenylalanine. Of all the DNA, just the CDR3 is kept, 45 bases in frame from base 1. In the prospective study, participants were roughly 18 to 95 years old, resided in 24 geographic areas of the United States, and were enrolled through a virtual design. In the prospective study, cohorts were assigned on the basis of participant-reported clinical history obtained from a screening survey and a study questionnaire. Each participant in the prospective study had whole blood, serum and a nasopharyngeal or oropharyngeal swab collected by mobile phlebotomists. Participants in the prospective study had the option to provide additional blood draws and questionnaires over a roughly two-month period. Before DNA extraction, blood samples from the prospective study were shipped at room temperature or frozen.

TCRbeta CDR3 regions were amplified from genomic DNA using the immunoSEQ Assay, a bias-controlled multiplex PCR. As for the original processing: Nucleated cell counts per sample were estimated from amplification of reference gene primers within the assay. To quantify the absolute abundance of each unique TCRbeta CDR3 rearrangement, sequence reads were collapsed and filtered. Productive Simpson clonality was computed per sample as the square root of Simpson's diversity index over productive rearrangements. This is the immuneACCESS table as TCRdb keeps it, with only in-frame sequences that have V and J called. A part of the clones is gone; compared with another copy, unresolved V genes explain less than half, and the rest is unexplained. V and J calls and clone size follow that table, whereas D and trimming were derived from the DNA. This sample lists around 220,000 clones; around 87% were detected once. Jointly, the top ten make up over 6% of the sample.

This TCR was recovered from a woman in her 30s with acute COVID-19. Sequenced sample: PBMCs or T cells enriched from blood (not recorded which). The chain is assembled from TRBV5-1 and TRBJ2-1; 7 bases in the junction line up with TRBD1. The encoded CDR3 is CASRSPGTVNNEQFF. In nucleotides, the sequence is TGCGCCAGCAGATCCCCCGGGACAGTTAACAATGAGCAGTTCTTC.